The clone carrying this T cell receptor (beta chain) was counted only a few times. This sample is part of a study of blood T cell repertoires in COVID-19. Study-level information: PBMCs, B-cell-depleted T cells, or T cells were the source of the cDNA or gDNA that made up the material.

The authors' processing: Nucleated cell counts were estimated from reference gene primer amplification. Clones were sequenced by immunoSEQ multiplex PCR, and TCRdb holds only the in-frame ones, with some missing. V, J and clone size are taken as reported in that table, and D and trimming were inferred from the DNA itself. This table has more than 80,000 clones, 72% appearing once. The length of the CDR3 is 13 residues. The V end lost 3 bases, the J end lost 1 base, and 6 bases lay between the germline ends. Per the germline V gene, CDR1 is MNHNS and CDR2 is SASEGT. J is TRBJ1-1 and V is TRBV6-1; D is ambiguous. The receptor comes from a woman aged 60-70 years in a cohort sampled during active or convalescent COVID-19. Sequenced sample: peripheral blood. The CDR3 coding sequence is TGTGCCAGCAGTGACCTCAGGAACACTGAAGCTTTCTTT. Translation gives CASSDLRNTEAFF.